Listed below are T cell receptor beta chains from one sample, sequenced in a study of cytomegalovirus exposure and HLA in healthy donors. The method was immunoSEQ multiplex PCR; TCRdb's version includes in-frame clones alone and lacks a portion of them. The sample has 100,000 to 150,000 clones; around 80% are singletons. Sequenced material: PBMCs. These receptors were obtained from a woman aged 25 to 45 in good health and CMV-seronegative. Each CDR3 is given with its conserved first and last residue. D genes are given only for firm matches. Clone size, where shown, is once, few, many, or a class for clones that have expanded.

CASSEMSGGGILDTQYF | TGCGCCAGCAGTGAAATGAGTGGCGGGGGGATTCTGGATACGCAGTATTTT | TRBJ2-3 | once | TRBV10-1 | TRBD2
CASSFRLARRYEQFF | TGTGCCAGCAGCTTCCGGCTAGCGCGAAGGTATGAGCAGTTCTTC | TRBJ2-1 | . | TRBV5-6 | .
CAWTLGGQGGEQYF | TGTGCCTGGACCCTGGGGGGACAGGGAGGCGAGCAGTACTTC | TRBJ2-7 | . | TRBV30 | TRBD1
CASSVGGHLARYEQYF | TGTGCCAGCAGTGTAGGGGGACACCTGGCGCGCTACGAGCAGTACTTC | TRBJ2-7 | . | TRBV6-1 | .
CAWRLGAGAPANYGYTF | TGTGCCTGGAGACTTGGGGCAGGGGCCCCAGCTAACTATGGCTACACCTTC | TRBJ1-2 | . | TRBV30 | .
CASSIMRAYNQPQHF | TGTGCCAGTAGTATTATGAGAGCCTACAATCAGCCCCAGCATTTT | TRBJ1-5 | . | TRBV19 | .
CASSASVNTEAFF | TGTGCCAGCAGTGCTAGTGTGAACACTGAAGCTTTCTTT | TRBJ1-1 | once | TRBV2 | .
CATSRERGLGYEQYF | TGTGCCACCAGCAGAGAGAGAGGGCTGGGCTACGAGCAGTACTTC | TRBJ2-7 | few | TRBV15 | .
CAWSGTDNNQPQHF | TGTGCCTGGAGTGGGACAGACAACAATCAGCCCCAGCATTTT | TRBJ1-5 | . | TRBV30 | .
CASSEGVVRTNYGYTF | TGTGCCAGCAGTGAAGGTGTGGTCAGGACAAACTATGGCTACACCTTC | TRBJ1-2 | . | TRBV2 | .
CSVDSSNTGELFF | TGCAGCGTTGATAGCTCGAACACCGGGGAGCTGTTTTTT | TRBJ2-2 | . | TRBV29-1 | .
CAWSVRTRSYGYTF | TGTGCCTGGAGTGTCAGGACACGTTCCTATGGCTACACCTTC | TRBJ1-2 | once | TRBV30 | .
CASSFRGTGANVLTF | TGTGCCAGCAGCTTTAGGGGAACTGGGGCCAACGTCCTGACTTTC | TRBJ2-6 | . | TRBV9 | .
CASTRQGYEQYF | TGTGCCAGCACGAGACAGGGCTACGAGCAGTACTTC | TRBJ2-7 | . | TRBV6-4 | TRBD1
CASSLSVAGAGELFF | TGTGCTAGCAGCTTATCGGTCGCGGGAGCCGGGGAGCTGTTTTTT | TRBJ2-2 | . | TRBV7-7 | TRBD2
CASSQSGSRETQYF | TGCGCCAGCAGCCAGTCGGGGTCTAGGGAGACCCAGTACTTC | TRBJ2-5 | once | TRBV5-1 | .
CAWSLSSNQPQHF | TGTGCCTGGAGTCTCTCTAGCAATCAGCCCCAGCATTTT | TRBJ1-5 | . | TRBV30 | .
CASSDQRGVAQYF | TGTGCCAGCAGTGACCAGCGGGGGGTAGCGCAGTATTTT | TRBJ2-3 | once | TRBV2 | TRBD2